This TCR beta chain was recorded in a study of blood T cell repertoires in COVID-19. The overall study: The United States, Italy and Spain supplied acute and convalescent COVID-19 samples. PBMCs, B-cell-depleted T cells, or T cells were the source of the cDNA or gDNA that made up the material.

Seattle-derived patients entered the study during active infection and were followed longitudinally. In the authors' methods: It was from reference gene primer amplification that nucleated cell counts were estimated. Clones were sequenced by immunoSEQ multiplex PCR, and TCRdb holds only the in-frame ones, with some missing. The DNA gave D and trimming, while V, J and clone size come from that table. The table records 150,000 to 250,000 clones, about 95% of them present only once. The specimen was peripheral blood. The source is a man younger than 45 with COVID-19, enrolled during active disease.

The CDR3 region is CASSSRGAGNTQYF. CDR3 DNA: TGTGCCAGCAGTTCTCGGGGGGCCGGCAATACGCAGTATTTT. This sequence joins TRBV6-5 and TRBJ2-3; tentative D call: TRBD2 (7 bases). V was cut by 4 bases and J by 7 bases, with 15 bases left in between. This CDR3 has 14 residues. CDR1 is MNHEY and CDR2 is SVGAGI in the germline V gene.